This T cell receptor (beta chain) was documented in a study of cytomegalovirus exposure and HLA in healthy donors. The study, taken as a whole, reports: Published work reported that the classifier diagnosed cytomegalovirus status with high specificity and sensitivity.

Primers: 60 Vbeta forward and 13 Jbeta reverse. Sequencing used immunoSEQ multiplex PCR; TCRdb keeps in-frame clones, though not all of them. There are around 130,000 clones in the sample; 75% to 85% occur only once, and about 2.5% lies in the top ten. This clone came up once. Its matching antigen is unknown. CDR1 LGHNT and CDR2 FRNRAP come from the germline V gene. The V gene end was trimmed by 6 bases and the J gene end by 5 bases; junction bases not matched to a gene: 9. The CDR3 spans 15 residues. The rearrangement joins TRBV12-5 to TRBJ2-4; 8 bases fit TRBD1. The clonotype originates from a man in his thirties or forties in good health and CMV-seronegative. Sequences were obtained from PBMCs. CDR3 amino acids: CASGPIDRGENIQYF. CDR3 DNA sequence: TGTGCTAGTGGACCCATCGACAGGGGCGAAAACATTCAGTACTTC.